These 20 T cell receptor beta chains originate from one sample sequenced in a study of T-cell memory formation after mild COVID-19. TCRdb redid the calling of the 5' RACE reads with MiXCR, one entry per CDR3 protein. The table shows a few hundred thousand distinct CDR3 sequences, with about 10% occurring only once. Material for sequencing was PBMCs or a T cell subset sorted from them (not recorded which). These receptors were taken from a man younger than 30 who had mild COVID-19 (a few samples of this study predate the infection). Cell type and time point are not known.

V is TRBV5-1 and J is TRBJ2-3, with 7 bases fitting TRBD2. V gave up 4 bases and J gave up 0 bases; unmatched junction bases: 5. The CDR3 totals 15 residues. Germline lookup yields CDR1 SGHRS and CDR2 YFSETQ. CDR3 loop: CASSGTIKSTDTQYF. In DNA, the CDR3 is TGCGCCAGCAGCGGGACTATCAAGAGCACAGATACGCAGTATTTT.

The chain is built from TRBV5-5 and TRBJ1-2; possibly TRBD1 for D (6 bases). The CDR3 contains 14 residues. V was trimmed by 0 bases and J by 8 bases, leaving 14 bases between them. Germline V gene data show CDR1 as SGHKS and CDR2 as YYEKEE (reference sequence). The CDR3 DNA reads as TGTGCCAGCAGCTTGGCCGGGACACAAAGAGGCTACACCTTC. This codes for CASSLAGTQRGYTF.

The sample holds many counts of this clonotype. The CDR3 DNA is TGTGCCAGCAGCTTAGCAGGGGCCGGGGCCAACGTCCTGACTTTC. Its translation is CASSLAGAGANVLTF. V is TRBV7-2 and J is TRBJ2-6; D is perhaps TRBD1 (5 bases). The CDR3 length is 15 residues. Germline assignment: CDR1 SGHTA and CDR2 FQGNSA. The V and J ends lost 0 bases and 4 bases respectively, with 7 bases between them.

As concerns this clonotype: This is likely a read error, given that the CDR3 carries no conserved phenylalanine or tryptophan at its end. The rearrangement links TRBV12-3 or TRBV12-4 to TRBJ2-7, with 7 bases that match TRBD1. Trimming at V came to 5 bases and at J to 0 bases, leaving 7 bases not matched to a gene. The CDR3 sequence is 15 residues long. As DNA, the CDR3 is TGTGCCAGCAGTACCTCCGGGACAGCCTCCTACGAGCAGTACTTA. Translating gives CASSTSGTASYEQYL.

The chain joins TRBV29-1 to TRBJ2-5, with D perhaps matching TRBD2 (5 bases). V was pared by 8 bases and J by 5 bases, with 12 bases between. The CDR3 length is 11 residues. The germline V gene has CDR1 SQVTM and CDR2 ANQGSEA. CDR3 in amino acids: CSSSGGETQYF. As DNA, the CDR3 is TGCAGCTCGTCTGGCGGGGAGACCCAGTACTTC.

This clonotype was counted only a few times. The chain uses TRBV7-2 and TRBJ1-5; tentative D call: TRBD1 (6 bases). The CDR3 length is 15 residues. Trimming took 0 bases from V and 2 from J, leaving 8 bases between them. Germline values: CDR1 SGHTA, CDR2 FQGNSA. The CDR3 region has the DNA TGTGCCAGCAGCTTAGCGGGGGGCGGCAATCAGCCCCAGCATTTT. Its translation is CASSLAGGGNQPQHF.

This clonotype has only a few counts. The CDR3 loop reads CASSPGLAGTAGELFF. In DNA, the CDR3 is TGCGCCAGCAGCCCGGGACTAGCGGGTACAGCCGGGGAGCTGTTTTTT. The genes are TRBV4-3 and TRBJ2-2; 12 positions agree with TRBD2. Germline V gene sequence: CDR1 LGHNA, CDR2 YSLEER. V was clipped by 4 bases and J by 6 bases; unmatched bases: 6. The CDR3 totals 16 residues.

The V gene is TRBV6-5, the J gene TRBJ2-7; 7 bases agree with TRBD1. Per germline, CDR1 MNHEY and CDR2 SVGAGI. The length of the CDR3 is 15 residues. The V and J ends lost 0 bases and 2 bases, in that order; junction bases with no gene match: 4. The CDR3 sequence: CASSYSYDRAYEQYF. CDR3 DNA sequence: TGTGCCAGCAGTTACTCCTACGACAGGGCCTACGAGCAGTACTTC.

The V call is TRBV9, the J call TRBJ2-3; tentatively, D is TRBD2 (5 bases). Germline V gives CDR1 SGDLS, CDR2 YYNGEE. The CDR3 spans 14 residues. Deletions cut 2 bases from V and 4 bases from J, with 11 bases between. The CDR3 spells CASSVAVGADTQYF. In DNA form, the CDR3 reads TGTGCCAGCAGCGTCGCCGTGGGAGCAGATACGCAGTATTTT.

This clonotype has a handful of counts. V is TRBV24-1 and J is TRBJ2-3; 9 bases map to TRBD1. The V and J ends lost 9 bases and 2 bases, in that order; junction bases with no gene match: 2. The CDR3 has 13 amino acids. Germline V gene data show CDR1 as KGHDR and CDR2 as SFDVKD. CDR3 sequence reads: CATGTGSTDTQYF. The CDR3 region has the DNA TGTGCCACCGGGACAGGGTCCACAGATACGCAGTATTTT.

The V gene is TRBV6-2 or TRBV6-3, the J gene TRBJ1-5; tentatively, D is TRBD1 (6 bases). The germline V and J ends were trimmed by 7 bases and 7 bases, with 20 bases remaining between them. This CDR3 has 15 residues. Germline CDR1 is MNHEY and CDR2 is SVGEGT. The CDR3 spells CASTSLGGPYQPQHF. The CDR3 DNA reads TGTGCCAGCACGTCGCTCGGGGGCCCCTACCAGCCCCAGCATTTT.

This clonotype came up a few times. The chain couples TRBV2 to TRBJ2-7; unclear D gene. V lost 7 bases and J 6 bases, leaving 7 bases between the germline ends. Germline CDR1 is SNHLY and CDR2 is FYNNEI. CDR3 size: 10 residues. The CDR3 loop is CASKVGEQYF. In nucleotides, the CDR3 is TGTGCCAGCAAGGTCGGCGAGCAGTACTTC.

The table lists this clonotype with a few counts. The chain employs TRBV10-3 and TRBJ2-7, with 10 bases that match TRBD1. The junction had 8 bases not matched to a gene; V was cut back by 6 bases and J by 9 bases. Germline V gene lookup returns CDR1 ENHRY and CDR2 SYGVKD. The CDR3 contains 13 residues. The CDR3, as DNA: TGTGCCATCAGGGGGACAGGGGACCCCAGGCAGTACTTC. It specifies CAIRGTGDPRQYF.

In this sample, this clonotype turned up many times. The V gene is TRBV6-5, the J gene TRBJ1-1; TRBD1 matches 12 bases. Germline loops: CDR1 MNHEY, CDR2 SVGAGI. V dropped 7 bases and J dropped 4; count of bases not matched to a gene: 4. This CDR3 has 14 residues. The chain's CDR3 is CASKGQGASTEAFF. CDR3 in DNA: TGTGCCAGCAAGGGACAGGGGGCGAGCACTGAAGCTTTCTTT.

This chain links TRBV7-2 with TRBJ1-2, with unresolved D. V lost 5 bases and J 2 bases, leaving 12 bases between the germline ends. Germline CDR1 SGHTA, CDR2 FQGNSA. The CDR3 is 14 residues long. The CDR3 protein is CASSATGINYGYTF. The CDR3 nucleotides are TGTGCCAGCAGCGCAACGGGGATCAACTATGGCTACACCTTC.

V is TRBV4-1 and J is TRBJ1-3; tentative D call: TRBD1 (6 bases). V was shortened by 4 bases and J by 1 base, with 14 bases between the two germline ends. The germline gives CDR1 MGHRA, CDR2 YSYEKL. This CDR3 spans 16 amino acids. The CDR3 coding sequence is TGCGCCAGCAGCCTCCGGGGGACACTTTCTGGAAACACCATATATTTT. Protein product: CASSLRGTLSGNTIYF.

V is TRBV12-3 or TRBV12-4 and J is TRBJ1-1; 9 positions agree with TRBD1. Trimming at V came to 5 bases and at J to 3 bases, leaving 13 bases not matched to a gene. This CDR3 region has 17 residues. As DNA, the CDR3 is TGTGCCAGCAGTCCCGGGACAGGGCTTTTCGTATACACTGAAGCTTTCTTT. It codes for CASSPGTGLFVYTEAFF.

This clonotype was detected only a few times. J is TRBJ1-1 and V is TRBV20-1, with no clear D. The CDR3 has 13 residues. V gave up 3 bases and J gave up 1 base, with 9 bases separating them. Germline CDR1 reads DFQATT; CDR2 reads SNEGSKA (reference sequence). The CDR3 DNA reads TGCAGTGCTAGGGAAGGGTGGAACACTGAAGCTTTCTTT. It specifies CSAREGWNTEAFF.

The chain joins TRBV4-3 to TRBJ2-3, with 10 bases matching TRBD2. The germline V gene has CDR1 LGHNA and CDR2 YSLEER. The trim removed 1 base at V and 6 bases at J, leaving 7 bases unmatched. The CDR3 contains 16 residues. The DNA for the CDR3 is TGCGCCAGCAGCCAAGCAGGAGCGGGGGGGCAGGATACGCAGTATTTT. It specifies CASSQAGAGGQDTQYF.

The genes are TRBV19 and TRBJ1-5, with D unresolved. V lost 3 bases and J 0 bases, leaving 9 bases between the germline ends. The CDR3 sequence is 15 residues long. The germline CDR1 and CDR2 sequences are LNHDA and SQIVND (reference sequence). The DNA of the CDR3 is TGTGCCAGTAGTATCATGGGCAATAGCAATCAGCCCCAGCATTTT. Residues: CASSIMGNSNQPQHF.